This paragraph covers one TCR beta chain sequence. Its target is not known. This record comes from a study of CD8+CD57+ T cells in acquired aplastic anemia. Study context: The DNA of sorted CD4+ and CD8+ cells averaged 3.2 ug.

The study's findings and limits: Patients and controls turned out to have 25 to 35 CD8+ CDR3 sequences in common.

The V gene end was trimmed by 6 bases and the J gene end by 3 bases; junction bases not matched to a gene: 8. Germline-derived CDR1 and CDR2 are MGHDK and SYGVNS. This CDR3 contains 15 residues. Researchers used genomic DNA as the template to profile TCR beta VDJ and CDR3. TCRdb independently ran MiXCR on the reads; one entry per CDR3 protein. In the table there are some 47,000 distinct CDR3 sequences, around two thirds of which are singletons. Source material: sorted CD4+, CD8+, or CD8+CD57+ T cells (not recorded which) from PBMCs. The clonotype originates from a human donor in good health, serving as a control. The chain uses TRBV25-1 and TRBJ2-1; 7 positions match TRBD1. The CDR3 reads CASSPGQDNYNEQFF. CDR3 nucleotides: TGTGCCAGCAGCCCCGGACAGGACAACTACAATGAGCAGTTCTTC.